Listed below are T cell receptor beta chains from one sample, sequenced in a study of blood T cell repertoires in COVID-19. This table comes from immunoSEQ multiplex PCR, and its TCRdb copy is limited to in-frame clones, with some not included. The sample records roughly 70,000 clones, approximately 88% being singletons. Sequenced input: peripheral blood. All receptors come from a woman aged 65 to 85 with acute or convalescent COVID-19. CDR3s leave out the opening cysteine and the closing phenylalanine or tryptophan.

v_call cdr3_aa
TRBV4-1 ASSRDPGMQETQY
TRBV11-2 ASSGYDRGGIQY
TRBV11-2 ASSFGTLAGGRAETQY
TRBV9 ASSASGTSGLIGTQY
TRBV7-9 ASSPGKGAIGETQY
TRBV7-9 ASSRTGNGYT
TRBV18 ASSPIITGDTEAF
TRBV5-8 ASTVLGNQPQH
TRBV5-1 ASSLGTTYNEQF
TRBV5-4 ASSLRQGIGYT
TRBV24-1 ATTQGANYGYT
TRBV29-1 SIRVFLNTEAF
TRBV7-9 ASSPGTFEQY
TRBV27 ASSFPGQMNEQF
TRBV9 ASSVVGGEGYGYT
TRBV3-1/TRBV3-2 ASRGQGGTEAF
TRBV27 ASNVAGGLYNEQF
TRBV28 ASSLVDRVDEQF
TRBV5-6 ASSLVSWGHYGYT
TRBV7-9 ASSFPLAGMY
TRBV28 ASSFPWAGVIQPQH
TRBV29-1 SVEGDFGNEQF
TRBV3-1/TRBV3-2 ASSQDPGDYDNEQF
TRBV15 ATSRGDSSYEQY
TRBV10-3 AISEVPPGTGELF
TRBV30 AWRPFGNEQY
TRBV6-5 ASRDSNQPQH
TRBV15 ATSTRTGADTQY
TRBV5-1 ASSLSDREEEAF
TRBV6-6 ASWGVNGYT
TRBV30 AWSVQGYEQY
TRBV5-1 ASSPGQLVSGNTIY
TRBV6-6 ASSRQGPSYEQY
TRBV19 ASSKDAGASYGYT
TRBV7-2 ASSFREGTNYGYT
TRBV24-1 ATSDWTGGNQPQH
TRBV28 ASRPGWRETQY
TRBV27 ASSLFLGAGGPDNEQF
TRBV13 ASSLGRLYQETQY
TRBV4-2 ASSSTDVRYSGNTIY
TRBV30 ASHRERRAANTEAF
TRBV5-6 ASSLGDSGYT
TRBV4-1 ASSPEGQGEENGYT
TRBV11-2 ASSSDGRVGNTIY
TRBV19 ASSDVQGAGYEQY
TRBV11-3 ASSFGGQGTGANVLT
TRBV7-2 ASSLFQYNQPQH
TRBV28 ASSLGGQGVHGYT
TRBV6-6 ASSYLGGRTEAF
TRBV25-1 ASSEPGRQGYGYT
TRBV28 ASSSPGTGQETQY
TRBV9 ASSVGRGSGYGYT
TRBV4-2 ASSQESSGYGNEQF
TRBV6-5 ASRHSGAGAF
TRBV9 ASSPGGGFSLEKLF
TRBV6-5 ASSPGSGANVLT
TRBV27 ASMAAAEFYEQY